This T cell receptor beta chain was recovered during a study of graft-versus-host responses after intestinal transplantation. As for the study in general: Anti-thymocyte globulin served as induction for all recipients, who then took tacrolimus and steroids for about three years.

A few counts support this clone. As yet, its antigen is unknown. Trimming removed 4 bases at V and 2 bases at J, with 3 bases between. Germline assignment: CDR1 LNHDA and CDR2 SQIVND (reference sequence). The CDR3 length is 12 residues. Using immunoSEQ multiplex PCR, the repertoire was profiled, and TCRdb retains in-frame clones only, with some absent. Of 90,000 to 120,000 clones listed, roughly 87% are singletons. V usage is TRBV19 and J usage is TRBJ1-5; D not resolved. This TCR derives from a human donor who was the organ donor for an intestinal transplant. This specimen consisted of unstimulated CD4+ T cells sorted from spleen or lymph node cells, obtained before transplant. CDR3 nucleotides: TGTGCCAGTAGTAGGGGCAATCAGCCCCAGCATTTT. Protein: CASSRGNQPQHF.